The source of this T cell receptor (beta chain) is a study of monozygotic twins with inflammatory bowel disease. Phlebotomy per donor yielded a single 2.5 ml blood sample. Findings and limits, study-wide: Varying immunosuppressive regimens may have increased patient repertoire variability. Twins classed as concordant or discordant showed no difference in repertoire similarity, possibly from limited power.

Details on this clonotype: The antigen is unknown.

CDR1 and CDR2 from the germline V gene are SGHRS and YFSETQ. The CDR3 has 16 residues. Making each TCR library took 3,500 to 4,000 ng of total RNA. Following a re-call of the 5' RACE reads, TCRdb has one entry per CDR3 protein and lacks DNA. The listing contains about 380,000 distinct CDR3 sequences. The sequencing sample was made of blood. The chain links TRBV5-1 to TRBJ2-3; the TCRdb D gene call, TRBD1, has no DNA to confirm it. The clonotype originates from a human donor with ulcerative colitis or Crohn's disease, or a healthy co-twin of an affected twin (not recorded which). The CDR3 sequence is CASRGRGEVSTDTQYF.